A selection of T cell receptor beta chains follows, all from one sample in a study of early T cells in non-severe SARS-CoV-2 infection. TCRdb reprocessed the 5' RACE reads via MiXCR and lists one record per CDR3 protein. The table records some 89,000 distinct CDR3 sequences, roughly 9.6% of them present only once. The sample in question was whole blood, obtained at baseline. Receptors originate from an adult who was a healthcare worker with PCR-confirmed SARS-CoV-2 infection or an uninfected control (not recorded which). Both conserved end residues are part of each CDR3. The D gene is left open where the match is weak. Not every row has a clone size; where given, it reads once, few, many or a size class.

>few|TRBD2|TRBJ2-3|TRBV7-9
TGTGCCAGCAGGAAGCGGGAGGGCACAGATACGCAGTATTTT
CASRKREGTDTQYF
>-|TRBD2|TRBJ2-3|TRBV7-2
TGTGCCAGCAGCTTTCCTAGCGGGAGCTATACGCAGTATTTT
CASSFPSGSYTQYF
>-|TRBD1|TRBJ2-7|TRBV7-2
TGTGCCAGCAGGCGGACAGGGACGTACGAGCAGTACTTC
CASRRTGTYEQYF
>many|TRBD1|TRBJ2-3|TRBV7-3
TGTGCCAGCAGCGTCACCGGGACAGGGGGCTGGGGCACAGATACGCAGTATTTT
CASSVTGTGGWGTDTQYF
>few|-|TRBJ1-1|TRBV10-3
TGTGCCATCAGTGAGGGAGAAGAAGCTTTCTTT
CAISEGEEAFF
>few|-|TRBJ2-2|TRBV23-1
TGCGCCAGTCCGAAACAAGGGGCCGGGAGCACCGGGGAGCTGTTTTTT
CASPKQGAGSTGELFF
>few|TRBD1|TRBJ2-6|TRBV6-6
TGTGCCAGCAGTTTAGGACAGGACCTCTACTCTGGGGCCAACGTCCTGACTTTC
CASSLGQDLYSGANVLTF
>-|TRBD2|TRBJ2-2|TRBV7-2
TGTGCCAGCAGCCCACCGCTAGCGGCAGACACCGGGGAGCTGTTTTTT
CASSPPLAADTGELFF
>few|-|TRBJ2-3|TRBV10-2
TGCGCCAGCAGTGGATCCGGGGCCACAGATACGCAGTATTTT
CASSGSGATDTQYF
>-|-|TRBJ1-1|TRBV30
TGTGCCTGGACCTTGGCCCAAGGATGGAACACTGAAGCTTTCTTT
CAWTLAQGWNTEAFF
>few|-|TRBJ1-1|TRBV11-2
TGTGCCAGCAGCTTAGAGGTTTTTGCTGGAGCTTTCTTT
CASSLEVFAGAFF
>many|TRBD1|TRBJ1-2|TRBV6-6
TGTGCCAGCAGCCGCACCCGGGACAGGGAGCTCGGCTACACCTTC
CASSRTRDRELGYTF
>many|TRBD2|TRBJ2-5|TRBV7-3
TGTGCCAGCAGTACGGGACTAGCCGTCCAAGAGACCCAGTACTTC
CASSTGLAVQETQYF
>many|-|TRBJ2-7|TRBV12-2
TGTGCAAGTCGCCTCGGGACTACCCGGTACTTC
CASRLGTTRYF
>few|-|TRBJ1-6|TRBV7-9
TGTGCCAGCAGCTTTAGGGTGGATTCACCCCTCCACTTT
CASSFRVDSPLHF
>few|TRBD2|TRBJ2-7|TRBV5-4
TGTGCCAGCAGCCTAGGGACTAGCGACGAGCAGTACTTC
CASSLGTSDEQYF
>few|TRBD2|TRBJ2-7|TRBV5-4
TGTGCCAGCAGCTTGCCCTTAGCGGGAGTAAGGGAGCAGTACTTC
CASSLPLAGVREQYF
>many|-|TRBJ1-2|TRBV6-5
TGTGCCAGCAGACTGGACAGTAACTATGGCTACACCTTC
CASRLDSNYGYTF
>many|-|TRBJ1-5|TRBV11-2
TGTGCCAGCAGCTCGACAAGCGGCAATCAGCCCCAGCATTTT
CASSSTSGNQPQHF
>many|-|TRBJ2-3|TRBV6-4
TGTGCCAGGTGGGCCACCGCAGATACGCAGTATTTT
CARWATADTQYF
>few|-|TRBJ2-4|TRBV28
TGTGCCAGCAGTTTGCATGGCATTCAGTACTTC
CASSLHGIQYF
>-|-|TRBJ2-7|TRBV7-2
TGTGCCAGCAGCTCAACGCCGACAAGGCTGGTCTACGAGCAGTACTTC
CASSSTPTRLVYEQYF
>few|TRBD1|TRBJ2-2|TRBV5-5
TGTGCCAGCAGCTTGAGACAGGGAAATACCGGGGAGCTGTTTTTT
CASSLRQGNTGELFF
>few|-|TRBJ2-1|TRBV11-2
TGTGCCAGCAGCCGGTCCAGGGAGCAGTTCTTC
CASSRSREQFF
>many|TRBD2|TRBJ2-1|TRBV30
TGTGCCTGGAGTTTCCCGGGACTAGCGGGACCTGCCTACAATGAGCAGTTCTTC
CAWSFPGLAGPAYNEQFF
>-|-|TRBJ1-2|TRBV19
TGTGCCAGTAGTATAGCGGGGGCGAATAACTATGGCTACACCTTC
CASSIAGANNYGYTF
>many|-|TRBJ1-4|TRBV7-2
TGTGCCAGCCGCGGGGGCCTAGCGGGTACTGAAAAACTGTTTTTT
CASRGGLAGTEKLFF
>-|-|TRBJ2-3|TRBV7-8
TGTGCCAGCAGCTCGGGACGTACAGATACGCAGTATTTT
CASSSGRTDTQYF
>many|-|TRBJ2-1|TRBV7-9
TGTGCCAGCAGGGCCCAATTAGCGGACAATGAGCAGTTCTTC
CASRAQLADNEQFF
>many|TRBD1|TRBJ1-6|TRBV20-1
TGCAGTGCTAGTCGTGGGGCAGGGGGACCCGATTCACCCCTCCACTTT
CSASRGAGGPDSPLHF
>-|-|TRBJ2-5|TRBV5-4
TGTGCCAGCAGCTTGGATCCGGAGACCCAGTACTTC
CASSLDPETQYF
>-|-|TRBJ2-7|TRBV19
TGTGCCAGTAGTAAAGACGGGGATTACGAGCAGTACTTC
CASSKDGDYEQYF
>many|-|TRBJ1-2|TRBV4-1
TGCGCCAGCAGCCAAGATGAGGCAGTATATGGCTACACCTTC
CASSQDEAVYGYTF
>few|-|TRBJ1-1|TRBV29-1
TGCAGCGTCGCCCCTCAAGGGGACACTGAAGCTTTCTTT
CSVAPQGDTEAFF
>few|TRBD1|TRBJ1-2|TRBV6-5
TGTGCCAGCAGTCAAACAGGGGTGAATGGCTACACCTTC
CASSQTGVNGYTF
>few|-|TRBJ2-7|TRBV27
TGTGCCAGCAGTTTGGAGGGACGAGGGGAGCAGTACTTC
CASSLEGRGEQYF
>-|-|TRBJ1-1|TRBV20-1
TGCAGTGCTAGAGATCTGACAGAGGGTTGGACTGAAGCTTTCTTT
CSARDLTEGWTEAFF
>-|TRBD2|TRBJ2-3|TRBV29-1
TGCAGCGTTGCCGGGACTAGCGGGACAAATACGCAGTATTTT
CSVAGTSGTNTQYF
>-|TRBD2|TRBJ2-3|TRBV9
TGTGCCAGCAGCAAAGACGGACTAGTCCTCACAGATACGCAGTATTTT
CASSKDGLVLTDTQYF
>-|-|TRBJ2-7|TRBV19
TGTGCCAGTAGAGGCAGGGGCTACGAGCAGTACTTC
CASRGRGYEQYF
>few|TRBD1|TRBJ1-2|TRBV5-6
TGTGCCAGCAGCCTGACAGGGGGCGTCTATGGCTACACCTTC
CASSLTGGVYGYTF